This T cell receptor (beta chain) was captured in a study of OX40 agonist ivuxolimab in advanced cancers. About the study: In three patients, partial responses were observed, one with hepatocellular carcinoma and two with cutaneous melanoma. Study results and caveats: Researchers did not determine the expanded peripheral T cells' antigen specificity. Compared with CD4+, CD8+ T cells on average had more expanded clones.

This CDR3 region has 14 residues. In germline, CDR1 is MDHEN, CDR2 SYDVKM. V lost 7 bases and J 1 base, leaving 14 bases between the germline ends. If patients had autoimmune disease history or systemic immunosuppression, they were excluded. Details on this clone: Its antigen is still unknown.

TCRdb keeps only in-frame clones here, not all; method: immunoSEQ multiplex PCR. Of around 60,000 clones listed, about nine tenths are singletons. The material sequenced was CD4+ or CD8+ T cells sorted from blood, taken in a trial of the OX40 agonist ivuxolimab. J is TRBJ2-7 and V is TRBV28, with D uncertain. The sequence was collected from an adult with an advanced solid tumor such as melanoma, head and neck, liver or kidney cancer. The CDR3 sequence: CASTSRLASYEQYF. The CDR3 DNA sequence: TGTGCCAGCACTTCCCGTTTGGCTTCCTACGAGCAGTACTTC. The entire variable domain, with the rest obtained from reference TRBV28 and TRBJ2-7, is as follows: DVKVTQSSRYLVKRTGEKVFLECVQDMDHENMFWYRQDPGLGLRLIYFSYDVKMKEKGDIPEGYSVSREKKERFSLILESASTNQTSMYLCASTSRLASYEQYFGPGTRLTVT.